The sequence of this T cell receptor (beta chain) was determined in a study of blood T cell repertoires in COVID-19. Some clones are missing from TCRdb's copy, which holds only in-frame ones; the method was immunoSEQ multiplex PCR. Here the sample spans about 52,000 clones, approximately 82% being singletons. V was pared by 0 bases and J by 5 bases, with 29 bases of the junction left unmatched. The CDR3 loop spans 23 amino acids. This sequence originates from a man between 65 and 85 years old with active COVID-19. J is TRBJ2-5 and V is TRBV23-1, with TRBD2 matching 8 bases. TRBV23-1 is filed as an ORF, its function uncertain. The sample comprised peripheral blood. The CDR3 spells CASSQSPRRAGHLTGGLGETQYF. The DNA of the CDR3 is TGCGCCAGCAGTCAATCCCCCCGGCGGGCAGGTCACTTAACGGGGGGGTTGGGGGAGACCCAGTACTTC.